What follows are 27 T cell receptor beta chains derived from one specimen sequenced in a study of blood T cell repertoires in COVID-19. This table comes from immunoSEQ multiplex PCR, and its TCRdb copy is limited to in-frame clones, with some not included. The sample comprises about 160,000 clones, roughly 87% of which are singletons, and about 3.9% rests with the top ten. The sample taken for sequencing was peripheral blood. The receptors stem from a woman aged 60-75 years who had recovered from COVID-19.

CDR3 loop: CASSSSGTGSPEAFF. In DNA form, the CDR3 reads TGTGCCAGCAGCTCCTCGGGGACAGGGTCCCCTGAAGCTTTCTTT. This chain uses TRBV28 with TRBJ1-1; the match to TRBD1 covers 9 bases. With 6 bases clipped from V and 6 bases from J, the junction kept 11 bases outside the gene matches. This CDR3 is 15 amino acids long. From germline, CDR1 is MDHEN and CDR2 SYDVKM.

The chain recombines TRBV27 with TRBJ2-1, with 13 bases aligning to TRBD2. This CDR3 is built from 16 residues. With V trimmed by 5 bases and J by 7 bases, 8 bases remained unmatched. Germline CDR1 is MNHEY and CDR2 is SMNVEV (reference sequence). CDR3 nucleotides: TGTGCCAGCAGTCCGACTAGCGGGGGGTATCCTAATGAGCAGTTCTTC. Translating it yields CASSPTSGGYPNEQFF.

This chain joins TRBV5-1 and TRBJ2-1; 8 bases fit TRBD2. This CDR3 has 14 amino acids. V was pared by 6 bases and J by 3 bases, with 5 bases of the junction left unmatched. Germline V gene data show CDR1 as SGHRS and CDR2 as YFSETQ. Here the CDR3 reads CASTSAGGYNEQFF. CDR3 DNA: TGCGCCAGCACCTCGGCGGGGGGCTACAATGAGCAGTTCTTC.

This clone appeared a single time. This chain joins TRBV7-3 and TRBJ2-3; 7 bases line up with TRBD2. The junction had 2 bases not matched to a gene; V was cut back by 5 bases and J by 3 bases. CDR1 is SGHTA and CDR2 is FQGTGA in the germline V gene. The CDR3 is 13 residues long. Written as DNA, the CDR3 is TGTGCCAGCAGCGGGGGAGGGACAGATACGCAGTATTTT. Its translation: CASSGGGTDTQYF.

This clone came up a few times. The chain joins TRBV2 to TRBJ2-1; no clear D gene. The germline CDR1 and CDR2 sequences are SNHLY and FYNNEI. V lost 7 bases to trimming and J lost 3 bases, with 13 bases between them. The CDR3 is 14 residues long. CDR3 in amino acids: CASNRAFLYNEQFF. The CDR3 bases are TGTGCCAGCAATCGTGCGTTCCTCTACAATGAGCAGTTCTTC.

The chain is built from TRBV27 and TRBJ1-4, with TRBD1 as a possible D gene (6 bases). This CDR3 is 14 amino acids long. Germline V CDR1 and CDR2: MNHEY, SMNVEV (reference sequence). Trimming took off 4 bases at V and 7 bases at J, with 13 bases between the two ends. This chain's CDR3 is CASSSRRGGEKLFF. CDR3 coding DNA: TGTGCCAGCAGTTCTAGACGAGGGGGTGAAAAACTGTTTTTT.

The V and J genes are TRBV5-6 and TRBJ2-2; TRBD1 matches at 9 bases. J gave up 7 bases and V 6 bases, and 7 bases lay outside the gene matches. CDR1 SGHDT and CDR2 YYEEEE come from the germline V gene. The CDR3 length is 14 residues. CDR3 coding DNA: TGTGCCAGCACGCACAGGGGGCGCGGCGGGGAGCTGTTTTTT. As protein: CASTHRGRGGELFF.

The chain combines TRBV7-6 with TRBJ2-5; TRBD2 matches at 10 bases. The germline V gene has CDR1 SGHVS and CDR2 FNYEAQ. J gave up 5 bases and V 5 bases, and 11 bases lay outside the gene matches. The length of the CDR3 is 16 residues. The CDR3 spells CASSTYSSGGMETQYF. CDR3 DNA: TGTGCCAGCAGCACCTACTCTAGCGGGGGAATGGAGACCCAGTACTTC.

The genes are TRBV9 and TRBJ1-5, with 7 nucleotides matching TRBD1. With V trimmed by 2 bases and J by 2 bases, 4 bases remained unmatched. The germline CDR1 and CDR2 sequences are SGDLS and YYNGEE. The CDR3 consists of 15 residues. The CDR3 loop reads CASSVLGTGNQPQHF. Written as DNA, the CDR3 is TGTGCCAGCAGCGTCCTCGGGACAGGCAATCAGCCCCAGCATTTT.

Details on this clone: Additional DNA sequences in this sample encode the identical CDR3. The chain recombines TRBV7-9 with TRBJ2-1; 9 bases fit TRBD1. This CDR3 region has 15 residues. The trim removed 3 bases at V and 7 bases at J, leaving 7 bases unmatched. Per the germline V gene, CDR1 is SEHNR and CDR2 is FQNEAQ (reference sequence). The CDR3: CASSLAGTGLNEQFF. CDR3 sequence (DNA): TGTGCCAGCAGCTTGGCCGGGACAGGGCTGAATGAGCAGTTCTTC.

This clone was counted a single time. The chain uses TRBV5-4 and TRBJ1-1; D gene uncertain. Per the germline V gene, CDR1 is SGHNT and CDR2 is YYREEE (reference sequence). The CDR3 is made up of 15 amino acids. Trimming left V 3 bases short and J 4 bases short, with 16 bases between. CDR3 amino acids: CASSSQVGRGTEAFF. CDR3 in DNA: TGTGCCAGCAGCTCACAAGTGGGCCGGGGCACTGAAGCTTTCTTT.

The rearrangement joins TRBV27 to TRBJ2-2, with a possible D match to TRBD1 (6 bases). Germline loops: CDR1 MNHEY, CDR2 SMNVEV (reference sequence). V lost 6 bases to trimming and J lost 2 bases, with 16 bases between them. The CDR3 loop spans 16 amino acids. The CDR3: CASRLQGSVNTGELFF. In nucleotides, the CDR3 is TGTGCCAGCAGGCTACAGGGATCGGTCAACACCGGGGAGCTGTTTTTT.

The chain uses TRBV2 and TRBJ2-1; TRBD2 agrees at 13 bases. CDR1 is SNHLY and CDR2 is FYNNEI in the germline V gene. Trimming took 8 bases from V and 8 from J; bases not matched to a gene: 9. This CDR3 has 15 amino acids. CDR3 DNA: TGTGCCAGCCGGCCAACTAGCGGGGGGGCGGATGAGCAGTTCTTC. Translated, it gives CASRPTSGGADEQFF.

This chain uses TRBV28 with TRBJ2-5; 9 bases fit TRBD1. Germline CDR1 is MDHEN and CDR2 is SYDVKM. The CDR3 has 14 amino acids. The ends lost 4 bases at V and 4 bases at J; junction bases unmatched: 4. The CDR3 DNA sequence: TGTGCCAGCAGTTCGGGACAGGGCGGAGAGACCCAGTACTTC. Its protein is CASSSGQGGETQYF.

The V gene is TRBV7-2, the J gene TRBJ2-5, with 13 positions matching TRBD2. Trimming removed 0 bases from V and 4 bases from J; junction bases left unmatched: 2. The CDR3 has 16 residues. Germline CDR1 reads SGHTA; CDR2 reads FQGNSA. The CDR3 DNA reads as TGTGCCAGCAGCTTAGCGGGGACTAGCGGGGCAGAGACCCAGTACTTC. It codes for CASSLAGTSGAETQYF.

This chain links TRBV9 with TRBJ1-2, with 9 bases aligning to TRBD1. The CDR3 covers 15 residues. Germline V gene sequence: CDR1 SGDLS, CDR2 YYNGEE. The ends lost 0 bases at V and 2 bases at J; junction bases unmatched: 2. CDR3 protein: CASSVDGTGNYGYTF. In DNA, the CDR3 is TGTGCCAGCAGCGTAGATGGGACAGGGAACTATGGCTACACCTTC.

The chain recombines TRBV3-1 (or the pseudogene TRBV3-2) with TRBJ2-5; TRBD2 matches 10 bases. The V and J ends lost 7 bases and 2 bases, in that order; junction bases with no gene match: 7. Looked up from germline, CDR1 is LGHDT and CDR2 is YNNKEL (reference sequence). There are 15 residues in the CDR3. The CDR3 region has the DNA TGTGCCAGCAAACTTAGCGGGGGGCCTCAAGAGACCCAGTACTTC. Encoded protein: CASKLSGGPQETQYF.

The V gene is TRBV5-1, the J gene TRBJ2-1, with D possibly matching TRBD1 (6 bases). Germline CDR1 reads SGHRS; CDR2 reads YFSETQ. V lost 1 base to trimming and J lost 2 bases, with 10 bases between them. There are 15 residues in the CDR3. In DNA form, the CDR3 reads TGCGCCAGCAGCTTGAGGACAGAACCCTACAATGAGCAGTTCTTC. It specifies CASSLRTEPYNEQFF.

This chain links TRBV5-1 with TRBJ2-5; 9 bases match TRBD1. Germline V gene data show CDR1 as SGHRS and CDR2 as YFSETQ. V gave up 6 bases and J gave up 5 bases; unmatched junction bases: 8. This CDR3 spans 14 amino acids. CDR3 nucleotide sequence: TGCGCCAGCAAGGCACAGGGGGCGTCGGAGACCCAGTACTTC. Its protein is CASKAQGASETQYF.

The V call is TRBV4-1, the J call TRBJ2-7; unclear D gene. Germline loops: CDR1 MGHRA, CDR2 YSYEKL. CDR3 length equals 12 residues. Trimming took 0 bases from V and 3 from J, leaving 3 bases between them. In DNA form, the CDR3 reads TGCGCCAGCAGCCAAGACGGCTACGAGCAGTACTTC. Its translation is CASSQDGYEQYF.

This clone was counted only a few times. V and J are TRBV7-2 and TRBJ1-2, with D tentatively TRBD1 (6 bases). Between the trimmed V and J ends, which lost 5 bases and 8 bases, there was a span of 18 bases. CDR3 length: 14 amino acids. Germline V gives CDR1 SGHTA, CDR2 FQGNSA. Here the CDR3 reads CASSPRSGGRGYTF. As DNA, the CDR3 is TGTGCCAGCAGCCCCAGAAGCGGGGGCCGGGGCTACACCTTC.

The gene calls are TRBV6-5 and TRBJ1-2, with D unclear. Germline CDR1 MNHEY, CDR2 SVGAGI. The CDR3 contains 12 residues. Trimming took 0 bases from V and 7 from J, leaving 6 bases between them. The CDR3 protein is CASSYSRGGYTF. CDR3 nucleotides: TGTGCCAGCAGTTACTCGCGTGGTGGCTACACCTTC.

This chain connects TRBV18 to TRBJ1-5; D ambiguous. Germline V CDR1 and CDR2: KGHSH, LQKENI. The CDR3 has 12 amino acids. Trimming left V 0 bases short and J 9 bases short, with 6 bases between. CDR3 region: CASSPPEGPQHF. DNA of the CDR3: TGTGCCAGCTCACCACCGGAGGGGCCCCAGCATTTT.

The chain joins TRBV7-8 to TRBJ1-4, with 8 nucleotides matching TRBD1. The CDR3 totals 13 residues. Germline values: CDR1 SGHVS, CDR2 FQNEAQ. V shed 5 bases and J 7 bases; nucleotides not matched to a gene: 3. CDR3 region: CASSGDRGEKLFF. In DNA form, the CDR3 reads TGTGCCAGCAGCGGCGACAGGGGTGAAAAACTGTTTTTT.

This clone is a singleton in its sample. The chain employs TRBV28 and TRBJ1-1, with D uncertain. The CDR3 sequence is 12 residues long. V gave up 3 bases and J gave up 7 bases, with 9 bases separating them. Germline V gene sequence: CDR1 MDHEN, CDR2 SYDVKM. CDR3 loop: CASSLGSFEAFF. The CDR3 DNA reads as TGTGCCAGCAGTTTGGGGAGTTTTGAAGCTTTCTTT.

The rearrangement joins TRBV29-1 to TRBJ2-3, with TRBD2 matching over 11 bases. The CDR3 consists of 13 residues. Germline-derived CDR1 and CDR2 are SQVTM and ANQGSEA. V dropped 4 bases and J dropped 11; count of bases not matched to a gene: 8. The CDR3 reads CSVVGLAGGRQYF. The CDR3 nucleotides read TGCAGCGTTGTCGGCCTAGCGGGGGGTAGGCAGTATTTT.

V is TRBV4-2 and J is TRBJ2-5; D call uncertain. Germline CDR1 reads LGHNA; CDR2 reads YNFKEQ. The length of the CDR3 is 15 residues. V gave up 4 bases and J gave up 1 base, with 13 bases separating them. CDR3 DNA: TGTGCCAGCAGCCCCAACCAACTTCCCCAAGAGACCCAGTACTTC. The encoded protein is CASSPNQLPQETQYF.